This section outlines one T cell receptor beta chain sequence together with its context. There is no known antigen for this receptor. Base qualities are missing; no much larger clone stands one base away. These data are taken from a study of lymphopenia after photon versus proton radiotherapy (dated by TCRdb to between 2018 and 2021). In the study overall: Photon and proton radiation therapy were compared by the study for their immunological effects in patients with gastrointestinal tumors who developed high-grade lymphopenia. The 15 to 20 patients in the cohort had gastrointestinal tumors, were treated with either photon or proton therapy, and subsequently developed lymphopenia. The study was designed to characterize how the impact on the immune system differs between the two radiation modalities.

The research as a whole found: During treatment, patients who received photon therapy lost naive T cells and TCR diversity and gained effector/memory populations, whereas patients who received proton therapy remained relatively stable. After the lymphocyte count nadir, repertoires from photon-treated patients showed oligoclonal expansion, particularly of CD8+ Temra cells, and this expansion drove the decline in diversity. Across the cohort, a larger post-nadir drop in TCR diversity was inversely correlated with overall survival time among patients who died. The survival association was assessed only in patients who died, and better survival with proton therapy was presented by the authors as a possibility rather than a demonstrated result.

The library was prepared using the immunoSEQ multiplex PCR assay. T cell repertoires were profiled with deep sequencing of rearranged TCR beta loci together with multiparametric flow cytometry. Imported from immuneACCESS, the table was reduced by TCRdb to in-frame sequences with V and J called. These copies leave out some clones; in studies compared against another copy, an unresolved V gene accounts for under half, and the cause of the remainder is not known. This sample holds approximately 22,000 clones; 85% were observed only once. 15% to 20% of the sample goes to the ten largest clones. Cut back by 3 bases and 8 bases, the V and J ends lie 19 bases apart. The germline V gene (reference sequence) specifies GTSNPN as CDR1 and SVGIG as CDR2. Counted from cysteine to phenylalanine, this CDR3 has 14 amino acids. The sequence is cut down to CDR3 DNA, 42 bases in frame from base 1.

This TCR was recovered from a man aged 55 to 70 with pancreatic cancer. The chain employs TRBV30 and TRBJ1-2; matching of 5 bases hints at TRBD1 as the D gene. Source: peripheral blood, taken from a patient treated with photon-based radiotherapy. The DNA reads TGTGCCTGGAGCTCGTTGGGGCTCGCGGGAGGCTACACCTTC. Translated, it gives CAWSSLGLAGGYTF. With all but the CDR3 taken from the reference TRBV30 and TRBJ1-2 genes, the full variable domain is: SQTIHQWPATLVQPVGSPLSLECTVEGTSNPNLYWYRQAAGRGLQLLFYSVGIGQISSEVPQNLSASRPQDRQFILSSKKLLLSDSGFYLCAWSSLGLAGGYTFGSGTRLTVV.